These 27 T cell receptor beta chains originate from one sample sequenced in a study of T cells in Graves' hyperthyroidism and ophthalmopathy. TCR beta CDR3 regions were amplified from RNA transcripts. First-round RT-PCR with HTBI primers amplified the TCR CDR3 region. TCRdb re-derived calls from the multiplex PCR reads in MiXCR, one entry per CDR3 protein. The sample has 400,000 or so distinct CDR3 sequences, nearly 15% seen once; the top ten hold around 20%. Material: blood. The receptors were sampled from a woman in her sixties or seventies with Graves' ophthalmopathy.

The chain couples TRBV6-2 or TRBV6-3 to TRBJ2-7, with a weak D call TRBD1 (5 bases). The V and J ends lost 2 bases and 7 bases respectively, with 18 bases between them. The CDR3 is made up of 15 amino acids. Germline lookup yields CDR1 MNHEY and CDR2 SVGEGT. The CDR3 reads CASSYRTRGWGEQYF. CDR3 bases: TGTGCCAGCAGTTACAGGACACGAGGATGGGGAGAGCAGTACTTC.

The CDR3 DNA sequence: TGTGCCAGCAGTGAACTGGGTGAAGAGACCCAGTACTTC. It translates to CASSELGEETQYF. V gene TRBV2 combines with J gene TRBJ2-5; D is unclear. The V and J ends lost 2 bases and 3 bases respectively, with 7 bases between them. CDR1 and CDR2 from the germline V gene are SNHLY and FYNNEI. The CDR3 runs to 13 residues.

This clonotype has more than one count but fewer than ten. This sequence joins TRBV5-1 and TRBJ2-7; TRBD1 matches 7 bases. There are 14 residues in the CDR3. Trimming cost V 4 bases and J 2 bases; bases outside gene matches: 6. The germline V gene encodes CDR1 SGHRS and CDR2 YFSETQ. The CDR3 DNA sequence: TGCGCCAGCAGCATAGGGGACAGTGCCTACGAGCAGTACTTC. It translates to CASSIGDSAYEQYF.

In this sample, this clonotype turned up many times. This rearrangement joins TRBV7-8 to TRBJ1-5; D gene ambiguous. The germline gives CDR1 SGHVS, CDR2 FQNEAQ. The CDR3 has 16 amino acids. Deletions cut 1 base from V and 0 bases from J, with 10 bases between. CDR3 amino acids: CASSLVGSYSNQPQHF. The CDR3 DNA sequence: TGTGCCAGCAGCTTAGTTGGGTCTTATAGCAATCAGCCCCAGCATTTT.

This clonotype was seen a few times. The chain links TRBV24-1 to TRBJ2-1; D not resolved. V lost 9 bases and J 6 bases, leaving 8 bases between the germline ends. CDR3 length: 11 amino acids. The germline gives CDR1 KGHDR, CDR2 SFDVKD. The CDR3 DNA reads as TGTGCCACCGGAATACCCAATGAGCAGTTCTTC. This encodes CATGIPNEQFF.

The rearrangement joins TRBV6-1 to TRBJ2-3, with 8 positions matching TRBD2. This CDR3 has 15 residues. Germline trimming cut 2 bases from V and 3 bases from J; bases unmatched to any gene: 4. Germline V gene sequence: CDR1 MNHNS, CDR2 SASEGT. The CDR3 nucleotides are TGTGCCAGCAGTGAATCGGGGGGGGGGACAGATACGCAGTATTTT. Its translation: CASSESGGGTDTQYF.

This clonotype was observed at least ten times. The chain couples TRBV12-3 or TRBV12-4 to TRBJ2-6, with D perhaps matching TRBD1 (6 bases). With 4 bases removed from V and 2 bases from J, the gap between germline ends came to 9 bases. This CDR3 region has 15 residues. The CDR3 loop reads CASSSYRAGANVLTF. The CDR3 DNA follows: TGTGCCAGCAGTTCATACAGGGCTGGGGCCAACGTCCTGACTTTC.

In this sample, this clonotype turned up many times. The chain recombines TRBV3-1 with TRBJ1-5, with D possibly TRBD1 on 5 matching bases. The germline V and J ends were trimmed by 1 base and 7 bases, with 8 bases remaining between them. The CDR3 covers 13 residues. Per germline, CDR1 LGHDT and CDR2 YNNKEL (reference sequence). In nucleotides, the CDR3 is TGTGCCAGCAGCCAAGGGGGCAGGCAGCCCCAGCATTTT. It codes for CASSQGGRQPQHF.

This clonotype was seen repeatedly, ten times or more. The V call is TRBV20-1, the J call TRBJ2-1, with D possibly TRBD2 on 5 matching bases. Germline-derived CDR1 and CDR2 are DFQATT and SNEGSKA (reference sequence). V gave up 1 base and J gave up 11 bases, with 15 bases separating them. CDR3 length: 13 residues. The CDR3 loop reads CSARVGSENKQFF. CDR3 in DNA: TGCAGTGCTAGAGTGGGGAGCGAGAATAAGCAGTTCTTC.

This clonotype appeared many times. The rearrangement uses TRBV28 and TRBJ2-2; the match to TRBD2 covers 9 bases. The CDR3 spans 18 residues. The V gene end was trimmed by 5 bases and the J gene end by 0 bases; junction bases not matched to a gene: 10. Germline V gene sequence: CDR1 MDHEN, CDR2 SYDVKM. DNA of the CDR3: TGTGCCAGCAGTCCCGCCGCGGGGGGGGCGCCGAACACCGGGGAGCTGTTTTTT. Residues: CASSPAAGGAPNTGELFF.

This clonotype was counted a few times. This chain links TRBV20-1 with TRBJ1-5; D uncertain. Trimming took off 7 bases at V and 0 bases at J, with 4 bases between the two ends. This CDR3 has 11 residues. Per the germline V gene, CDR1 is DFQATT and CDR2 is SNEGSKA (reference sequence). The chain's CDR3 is CSVDSNQPQHF. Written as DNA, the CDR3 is TGCAGTGTGGATAGCAATCAGCCCCAGCATTTT.

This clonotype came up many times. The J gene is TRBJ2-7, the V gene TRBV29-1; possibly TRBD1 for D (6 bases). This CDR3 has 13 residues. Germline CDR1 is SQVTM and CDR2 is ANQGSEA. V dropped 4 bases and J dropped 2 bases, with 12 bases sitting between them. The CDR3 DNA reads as TGCAGCGTTGCGGTGACAGGTGCCTACGAGCAGTACTTC. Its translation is CSVAVTGAYEQYF.

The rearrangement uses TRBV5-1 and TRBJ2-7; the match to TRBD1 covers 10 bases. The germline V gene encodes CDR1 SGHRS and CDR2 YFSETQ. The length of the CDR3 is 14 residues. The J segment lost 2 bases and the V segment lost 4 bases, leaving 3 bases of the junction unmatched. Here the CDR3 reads CASSQGQGAYEQYF. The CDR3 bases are TGCGCCAGCAGCCAAGGACAGGGGGCCTACGAGCAGTACTTC. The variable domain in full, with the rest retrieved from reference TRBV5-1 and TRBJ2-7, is KAGVTQTPRYLIKTRGQQVTLSCSPISGHRSVSWYQQTPGQGLQFLFEYFSETQRNKGNFPGRFSGRQFSNSRSEMNVSTLELGDSALYLCASSQGQGAYEQYFGPGTRLTVT.

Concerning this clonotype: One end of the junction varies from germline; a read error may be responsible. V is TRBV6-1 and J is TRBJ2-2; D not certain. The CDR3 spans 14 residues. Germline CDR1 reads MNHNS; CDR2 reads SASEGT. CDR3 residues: CASRVASNTRELFF. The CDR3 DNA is TGTGCCAGCAGGGTCGCGTCGAACACCAGGGAGCTGTTTTTT.

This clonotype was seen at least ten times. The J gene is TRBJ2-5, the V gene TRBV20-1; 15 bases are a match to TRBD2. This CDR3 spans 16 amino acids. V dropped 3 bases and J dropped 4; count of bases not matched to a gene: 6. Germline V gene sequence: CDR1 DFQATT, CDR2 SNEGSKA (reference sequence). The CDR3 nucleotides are TGCAGTGCTAGGGGACTAGCGGGAGGTTTTCGAGAGACCCAGTACTTC. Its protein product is CSARGLAGGFRETQYF.

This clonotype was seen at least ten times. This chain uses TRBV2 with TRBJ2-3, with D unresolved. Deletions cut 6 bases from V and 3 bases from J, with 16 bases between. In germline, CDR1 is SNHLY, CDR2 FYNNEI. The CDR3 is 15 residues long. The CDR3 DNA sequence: TGTGCCAGCAGCCAAGGGTTAGGCCCAACAGATACGCAGTATTTT. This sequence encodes CASSQGLGPTDTQYF.

The CDR3 spells CSIPSGRRYGYTF. The CDR3 DNA sequence: TGCAGTATTCCCTCGGGGAGGAGATATGGCTACACCTTC. This chain connects TRBV29-1 to TRBJ1-2; D uncertain. This CDR3 has 13 amino acids. Germline CDR1 reads SQVTM; CDR2 reads ANQGSEA.

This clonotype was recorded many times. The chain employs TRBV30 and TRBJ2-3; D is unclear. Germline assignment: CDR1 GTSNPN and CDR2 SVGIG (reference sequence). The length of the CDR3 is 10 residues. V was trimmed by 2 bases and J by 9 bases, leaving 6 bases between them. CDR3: CAWSRTTQYF. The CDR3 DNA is TGTGCCTGGAGTAGGACCACGCAGTATTTT.

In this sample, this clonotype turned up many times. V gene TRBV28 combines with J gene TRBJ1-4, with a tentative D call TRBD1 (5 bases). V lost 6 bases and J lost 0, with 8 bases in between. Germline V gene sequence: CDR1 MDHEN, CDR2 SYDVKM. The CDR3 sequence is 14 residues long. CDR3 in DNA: TGTGCCAGCAGCCGGACATCAACTAATGAAAAACTGTTTTTT. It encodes CASSRTSTNEKLFF.

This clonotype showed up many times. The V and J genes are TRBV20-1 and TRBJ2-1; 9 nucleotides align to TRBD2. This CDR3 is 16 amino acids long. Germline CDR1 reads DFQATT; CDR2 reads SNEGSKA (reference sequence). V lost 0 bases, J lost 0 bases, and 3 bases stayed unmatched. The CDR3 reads CSARDPLAGSYNEQFF. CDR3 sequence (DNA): TGCAGTGCTAGAGATCCACTAGCGGGCTCCTACAATGAGCAGTTCTTC.

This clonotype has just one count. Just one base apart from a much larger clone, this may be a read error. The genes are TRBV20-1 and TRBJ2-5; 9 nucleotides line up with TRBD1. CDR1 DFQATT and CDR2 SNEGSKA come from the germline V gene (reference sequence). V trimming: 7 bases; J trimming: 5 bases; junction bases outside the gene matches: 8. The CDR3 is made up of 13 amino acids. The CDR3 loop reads CSVGTGPRETQYF. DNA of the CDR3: TGCAGTGTCGGGACAGGGCCCAGGGAGACCCAGTACTTC.

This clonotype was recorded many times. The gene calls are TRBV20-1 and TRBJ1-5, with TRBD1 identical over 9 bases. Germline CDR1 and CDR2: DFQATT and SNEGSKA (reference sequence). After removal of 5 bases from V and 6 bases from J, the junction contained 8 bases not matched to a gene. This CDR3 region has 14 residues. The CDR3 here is CSAAWTGQGQPQHF. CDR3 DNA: TGCAGTGCTGCGTGGACGGGACAGGGTCAGCCCCAGCATTTT.

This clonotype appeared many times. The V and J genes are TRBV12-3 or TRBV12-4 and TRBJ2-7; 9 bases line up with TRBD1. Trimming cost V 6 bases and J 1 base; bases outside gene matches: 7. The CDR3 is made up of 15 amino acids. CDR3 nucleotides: TGTGCCAGCAGCCCCCCGGACAGGGGTTCCTACGAGCAGTACTTC. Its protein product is CASSPPDRGSYEQYF.

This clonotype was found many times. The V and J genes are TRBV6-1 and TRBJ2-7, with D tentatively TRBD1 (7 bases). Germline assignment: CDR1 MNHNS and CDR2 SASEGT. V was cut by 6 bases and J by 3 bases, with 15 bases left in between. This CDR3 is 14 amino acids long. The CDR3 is CASRSNRGGYEQYF. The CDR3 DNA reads TGTGCCAGCAGGTCAAACAGGGGAGGCTACGAGCAGTACTTC.

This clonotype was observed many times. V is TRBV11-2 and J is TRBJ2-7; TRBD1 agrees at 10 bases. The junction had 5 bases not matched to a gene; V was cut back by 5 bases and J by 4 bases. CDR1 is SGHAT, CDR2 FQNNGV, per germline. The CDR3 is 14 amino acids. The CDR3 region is CASSPGDRGYEQYF. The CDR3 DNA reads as TGTGCCAGCAGCCCCGGGGACAGGGGATACGAGCAGTACTTC.

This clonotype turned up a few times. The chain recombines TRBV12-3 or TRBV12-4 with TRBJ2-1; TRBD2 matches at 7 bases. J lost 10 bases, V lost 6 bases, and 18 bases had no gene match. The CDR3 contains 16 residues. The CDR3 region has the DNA TGTGCCAGCAGCAGTCGGGTTAGCGGGCCCCAGGAGGAGCAGTTCTTC. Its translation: CASSSRVSGPQEEQFF.

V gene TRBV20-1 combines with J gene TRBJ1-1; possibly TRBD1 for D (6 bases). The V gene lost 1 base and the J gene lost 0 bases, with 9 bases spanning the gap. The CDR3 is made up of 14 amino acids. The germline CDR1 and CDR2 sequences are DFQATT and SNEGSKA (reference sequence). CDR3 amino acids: CSARGGRVNTEAFF. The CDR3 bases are TGCAGTGCTAGAGGGGGGCGGGTGAACACTGAAGCTTTCTTT.